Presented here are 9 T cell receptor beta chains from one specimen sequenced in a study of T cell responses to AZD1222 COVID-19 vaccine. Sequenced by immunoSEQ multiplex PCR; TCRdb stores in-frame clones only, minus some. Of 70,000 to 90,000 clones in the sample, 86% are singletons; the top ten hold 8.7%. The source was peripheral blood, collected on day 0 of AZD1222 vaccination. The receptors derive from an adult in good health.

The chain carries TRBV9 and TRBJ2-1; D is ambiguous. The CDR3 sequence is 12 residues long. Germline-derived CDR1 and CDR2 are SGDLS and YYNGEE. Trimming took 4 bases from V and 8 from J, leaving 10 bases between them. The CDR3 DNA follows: TGTGCCAGCAGCCCCGGACGTTATGAGCAGTTCTTC. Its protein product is CASSPGRYEQFF.

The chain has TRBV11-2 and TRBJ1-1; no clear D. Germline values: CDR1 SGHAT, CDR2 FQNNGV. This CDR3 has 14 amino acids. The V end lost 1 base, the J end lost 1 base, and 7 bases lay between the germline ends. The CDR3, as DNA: TGTGCCAGCAGCTTAGTTGGGAGGAACACTGAAGCTTTCTTT. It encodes CASSLVGRNTEAFF.

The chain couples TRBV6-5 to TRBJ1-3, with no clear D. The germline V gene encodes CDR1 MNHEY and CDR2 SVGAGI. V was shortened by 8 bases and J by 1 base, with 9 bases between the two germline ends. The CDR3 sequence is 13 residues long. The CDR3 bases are TGTGCCAGCTTACAGAAATCTGGAAACACCATATATTTT. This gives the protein CASLQKSGNTIYF.

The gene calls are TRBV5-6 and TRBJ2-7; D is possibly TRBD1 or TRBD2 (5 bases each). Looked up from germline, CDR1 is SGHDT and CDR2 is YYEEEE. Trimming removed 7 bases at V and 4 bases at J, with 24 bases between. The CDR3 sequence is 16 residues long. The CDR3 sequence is CASSRWRTTGDYEQYF. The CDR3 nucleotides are TGTGCCAGCTCCCGGTGGAGGACAACAGGAGATTACGAGCAGTACTTC.

DNA for the CDR3: TGTGCCTGGAGCCCACCGGGTATAACCAAGAGGGGGTACTTC. This sequence encodes CAWSPPGITKRGYF. The rearrangement uses TRBV30 and TRBJ2-5; TRBD1 or TRBD2 may be the D gene (5 bases each). Deletions cut 3 bases from V and 13 bases from J, with 24 bases between. This CDR3 is 14 amino acids long. The V gene's germline CDR1 is GTSNPN and CDR2 SVGIG (reference sequence).

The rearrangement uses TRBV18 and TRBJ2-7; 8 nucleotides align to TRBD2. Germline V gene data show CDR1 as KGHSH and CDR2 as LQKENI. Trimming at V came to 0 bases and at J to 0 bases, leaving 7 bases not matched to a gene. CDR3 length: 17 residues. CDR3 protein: CASSPPGSGASSYEQYF. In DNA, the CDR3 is TGTGCCAGCTCACCACCGGGTAGCGGGGCTAGCTCCTACGAGCAGTACTTC.

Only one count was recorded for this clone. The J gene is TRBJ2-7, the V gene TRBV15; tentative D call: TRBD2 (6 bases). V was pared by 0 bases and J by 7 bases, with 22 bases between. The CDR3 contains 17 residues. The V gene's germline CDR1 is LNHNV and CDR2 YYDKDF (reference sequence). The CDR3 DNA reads TGTGCCACCAGCAGAGATACACGGAGGGTAGCGTTGGGGGAGCAGTACTTC. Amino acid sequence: CATSRDTRRVALGEQYF. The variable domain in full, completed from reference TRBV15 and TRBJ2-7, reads DAMVIQNPRYQVTQFGKPVTLSCSQTLNHNVMYWYQQKSSQAPKLLFHYYDKDFNNEADTPDNFQSRRPNTSFCFLDIRSPGLGDTAMYLCATSRDTRRVALGEQYFGPGTRLTVT.

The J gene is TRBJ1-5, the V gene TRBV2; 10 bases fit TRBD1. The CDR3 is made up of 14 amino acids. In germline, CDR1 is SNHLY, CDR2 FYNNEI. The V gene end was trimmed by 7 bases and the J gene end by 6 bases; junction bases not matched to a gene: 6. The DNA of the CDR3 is TGTGCCAGCAAAGGACAGGGGGGGGTTCAGCCCCAGCATTTT. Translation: CASKGQGGVQPQHF.

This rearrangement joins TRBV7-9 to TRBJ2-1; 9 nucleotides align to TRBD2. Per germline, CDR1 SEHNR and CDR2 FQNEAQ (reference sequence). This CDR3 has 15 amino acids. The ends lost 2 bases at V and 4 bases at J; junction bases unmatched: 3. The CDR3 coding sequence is TGTGCCAGCAGCTTACCAGCGGGGGGTTACAATGAGCAGTTCTTC. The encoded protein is CASSLPAGGYNEQFF. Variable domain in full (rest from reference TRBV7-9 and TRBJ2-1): DTGVSQNPRHKITKRGQNVTFRCDPISEHNRLYWYRQTLGQGPEFLTYFQNEAQLEKSRLLSDRFSAERPKGSFSTLEIQRTEQGDSAMYLCASSLPAGGYNEQFFGPGTRLTVL.